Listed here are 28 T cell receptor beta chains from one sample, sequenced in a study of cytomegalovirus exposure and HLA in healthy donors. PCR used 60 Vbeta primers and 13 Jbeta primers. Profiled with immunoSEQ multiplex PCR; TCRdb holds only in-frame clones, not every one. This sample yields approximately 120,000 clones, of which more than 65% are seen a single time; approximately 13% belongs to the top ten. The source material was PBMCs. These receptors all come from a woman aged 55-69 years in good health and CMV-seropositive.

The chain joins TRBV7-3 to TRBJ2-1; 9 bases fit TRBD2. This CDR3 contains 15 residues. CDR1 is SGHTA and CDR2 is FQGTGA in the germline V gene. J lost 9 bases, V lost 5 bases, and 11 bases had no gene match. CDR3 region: CASSPRAGGPGEQFF. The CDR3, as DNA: TGTGCCAGCAGCCCTCGGGCGGGAGGGCCGGGTGAGCAGTTCTTC. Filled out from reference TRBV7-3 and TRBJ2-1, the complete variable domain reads GAGVSQTPSNKVTEKGKYVELRCDPISGHTALYWYRQSLGQGPEFLIYFQGTGAADDSGLPNDRFFAVRPEGSVSTLKIQRTERGDSAVYLCASSPRAGGPGEQFFGPGTRLTVL.

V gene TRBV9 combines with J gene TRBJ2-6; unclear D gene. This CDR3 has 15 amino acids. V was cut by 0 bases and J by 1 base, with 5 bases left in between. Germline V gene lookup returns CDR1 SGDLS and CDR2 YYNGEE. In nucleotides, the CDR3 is TGTGCCAGCAGCGTAGTCGGGTCTGGGGCCAACGTCCTGACTTTC. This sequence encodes CASSVVGSGANVLTF.

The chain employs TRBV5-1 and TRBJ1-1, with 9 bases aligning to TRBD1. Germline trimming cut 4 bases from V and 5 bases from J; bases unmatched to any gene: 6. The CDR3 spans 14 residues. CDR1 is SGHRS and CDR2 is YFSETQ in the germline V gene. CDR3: CASSPGTGLTEAFF. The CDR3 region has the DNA TGCGCCAGCAGCCCCGGGACAGGGTTAACTGAAGCTTTCTTT.

The CDR3 DNA is TGTGCCAGTAGTACGGACAGGGGGACCTATAATTCACCCCTCCACTTT. Encoded protein: CASSTDRGTYNSPLHF. V gene TRBV19 combines with J gene TRBJ1-6; 10 bases fit TRBD1. This CDR3 is built from 16 residues. CDR1 is LNHDA and CDR2 is SQIVND in the germline V gene (reference sequence). V shed 4 bases and J 2 bases; nucleotides not matched to a gene: 2.

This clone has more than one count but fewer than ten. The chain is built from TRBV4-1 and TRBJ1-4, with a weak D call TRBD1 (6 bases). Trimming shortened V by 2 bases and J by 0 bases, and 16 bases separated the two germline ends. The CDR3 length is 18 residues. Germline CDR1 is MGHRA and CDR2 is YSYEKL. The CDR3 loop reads CASSQKGGGGATNEKLFF. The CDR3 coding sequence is TGCGCCAGCAGCCAAAAGGGGGGAGGGGGAGCAACTAATGAAAAACTGTTTTTT.

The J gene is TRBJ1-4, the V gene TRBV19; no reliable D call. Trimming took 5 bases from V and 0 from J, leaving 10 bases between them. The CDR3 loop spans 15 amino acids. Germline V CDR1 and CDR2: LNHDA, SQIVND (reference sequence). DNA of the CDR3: TGTGCCAGTAGTTCTCCGGGAACAACTAATGAAAAACTGTTTTTT. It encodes CASSSPGTTNEKLFF.

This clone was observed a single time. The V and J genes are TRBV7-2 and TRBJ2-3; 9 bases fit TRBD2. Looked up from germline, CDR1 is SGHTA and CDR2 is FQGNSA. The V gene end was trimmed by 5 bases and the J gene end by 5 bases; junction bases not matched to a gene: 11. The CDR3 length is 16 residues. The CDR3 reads CASSRNGASGKDTQYF. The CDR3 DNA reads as TGTGCCAGCAGCCGGAACGGGGCTAGCGGGAAAGATACGCAGTATTTT. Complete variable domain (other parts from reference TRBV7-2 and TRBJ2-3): GAGVSQSPSNKVTEKGKDVELRCDPISGHTALYWYRQSLGQGLEFLIYFQGNSAPDKSGLPSDRFSAERTGGSVSTLTIQRTQQEDSAVYLCASSRNGASGKDTQYFGPGTRLTVL.

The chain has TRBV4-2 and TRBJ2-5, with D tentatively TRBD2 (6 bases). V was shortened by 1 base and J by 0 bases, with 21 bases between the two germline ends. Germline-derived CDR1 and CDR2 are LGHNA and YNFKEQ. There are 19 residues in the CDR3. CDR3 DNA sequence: TGTGCCAGCAGCCAAGGAGTTCGAGGTAGCGGAGGTTACCAAGAGACCCAGTACTTC. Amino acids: CASSQGVRGSGGYQETQYF.

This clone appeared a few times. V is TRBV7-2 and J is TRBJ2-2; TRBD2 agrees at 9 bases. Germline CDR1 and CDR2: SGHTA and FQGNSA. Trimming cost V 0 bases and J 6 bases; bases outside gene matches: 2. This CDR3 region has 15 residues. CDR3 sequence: CASSLALAGSGELFF. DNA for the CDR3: TGTGCCAGCAGCTTAGCCCTAGCGGGATCCGGGGAGCTGTTTTTT.

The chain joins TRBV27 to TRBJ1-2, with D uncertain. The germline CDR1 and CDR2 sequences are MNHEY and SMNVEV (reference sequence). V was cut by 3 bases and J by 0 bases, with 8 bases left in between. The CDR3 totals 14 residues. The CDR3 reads CASSFGGANYGYTF. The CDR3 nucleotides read TGTGCCAGCAGTTTCGGCGGAGCTAACTATGGCTACACCTTC.

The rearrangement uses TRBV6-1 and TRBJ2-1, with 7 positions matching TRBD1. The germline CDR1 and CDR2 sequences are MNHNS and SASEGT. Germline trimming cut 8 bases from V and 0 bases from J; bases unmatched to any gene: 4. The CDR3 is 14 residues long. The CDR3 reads CASERDSSYNEQFF. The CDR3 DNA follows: TGTGCCAGCGAACGGGACAGCTCCTACAATGAGCAGTTCTTC.

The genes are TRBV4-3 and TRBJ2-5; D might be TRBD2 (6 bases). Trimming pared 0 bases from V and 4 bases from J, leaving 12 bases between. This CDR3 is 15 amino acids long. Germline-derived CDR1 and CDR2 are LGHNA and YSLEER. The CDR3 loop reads CASSQDHGGPETQYF. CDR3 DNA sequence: TGCGCCAGCAGCCAAGACCACGGGGGACCAGAGACCCAGTACTTC.

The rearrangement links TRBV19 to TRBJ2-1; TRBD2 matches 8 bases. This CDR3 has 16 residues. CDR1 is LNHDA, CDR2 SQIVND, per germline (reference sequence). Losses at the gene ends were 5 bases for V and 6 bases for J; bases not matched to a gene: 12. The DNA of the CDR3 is TGTGCCAGTAGTTCCCGCCTCAGACTAGCGACCAATGAGCAGTTCTTC. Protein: CASSSRLRLATNEQFF.

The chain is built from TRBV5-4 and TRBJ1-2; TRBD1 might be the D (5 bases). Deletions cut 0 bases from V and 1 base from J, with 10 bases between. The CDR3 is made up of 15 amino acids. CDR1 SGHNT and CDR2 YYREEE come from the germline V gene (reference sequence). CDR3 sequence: CASSLAQGHNYGYTF. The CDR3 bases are TGTGCCAGCAGCTTGGCCCAGGGTCATAACTATGGCTACACCTTC.

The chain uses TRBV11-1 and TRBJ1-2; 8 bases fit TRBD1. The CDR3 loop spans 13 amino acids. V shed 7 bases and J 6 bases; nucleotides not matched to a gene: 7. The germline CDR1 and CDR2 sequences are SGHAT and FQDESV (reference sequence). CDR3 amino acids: CASTETGGDGYTF. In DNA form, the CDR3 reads TGTGCCAGCACCGAAACAGGGGGGGATGGCTACACCTTC. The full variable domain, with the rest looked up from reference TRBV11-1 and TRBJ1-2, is EAEVAQSPRYKITEKSQAVAFWCDPISGHATLYWYRQILGQGPELLVQFQDESVVDDSQLPKDRFSAERLKGVDSTLKIQPAELGDSAMYLCASTETGGDGYTFGSGTRLTVV.

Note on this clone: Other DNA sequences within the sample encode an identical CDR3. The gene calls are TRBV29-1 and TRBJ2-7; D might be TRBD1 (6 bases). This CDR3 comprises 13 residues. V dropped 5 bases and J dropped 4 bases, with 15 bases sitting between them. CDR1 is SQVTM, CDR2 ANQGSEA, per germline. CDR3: CSVTTGTSYEQYF. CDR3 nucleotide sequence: TGCAGCGTTACAACCGGGACATCTTACGAGCAGTACTTC.

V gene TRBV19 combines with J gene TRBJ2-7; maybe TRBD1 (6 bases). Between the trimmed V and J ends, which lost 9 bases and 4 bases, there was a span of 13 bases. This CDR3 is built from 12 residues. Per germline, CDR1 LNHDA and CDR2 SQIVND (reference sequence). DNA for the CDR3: TGTGCCAGCCGGGAACAGGGTTACGAGCAGTACTTC. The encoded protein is CASREQGYEQYF.

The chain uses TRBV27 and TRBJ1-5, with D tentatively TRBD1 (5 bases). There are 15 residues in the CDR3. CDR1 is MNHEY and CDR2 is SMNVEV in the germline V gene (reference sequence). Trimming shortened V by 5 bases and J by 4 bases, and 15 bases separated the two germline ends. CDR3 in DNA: TGTGCCAGCAGTACATCCTGGACAAGTAATCAGCCCCAGCATTTT. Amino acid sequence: CASSTSWTSNQPQHF.

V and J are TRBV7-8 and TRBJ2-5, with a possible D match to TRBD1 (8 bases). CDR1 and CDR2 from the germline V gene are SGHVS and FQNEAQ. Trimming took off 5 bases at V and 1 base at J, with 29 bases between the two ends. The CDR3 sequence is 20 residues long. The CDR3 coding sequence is TGTGCCAGCAGCCCCAGCTACAGGGGGGCAGCGGGACCCTTCCAAGAGACCCAGTACTTC. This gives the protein CASSPSYRGAAGPFQETQYF.

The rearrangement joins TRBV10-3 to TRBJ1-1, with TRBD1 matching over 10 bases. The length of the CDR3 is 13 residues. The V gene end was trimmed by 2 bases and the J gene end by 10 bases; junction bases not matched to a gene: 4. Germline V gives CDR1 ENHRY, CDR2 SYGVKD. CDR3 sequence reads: CAISEDGTGVAFF. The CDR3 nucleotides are TGTGCCATCAGTGAGGACGGGACAGGGGTAGCTTTCTTT.

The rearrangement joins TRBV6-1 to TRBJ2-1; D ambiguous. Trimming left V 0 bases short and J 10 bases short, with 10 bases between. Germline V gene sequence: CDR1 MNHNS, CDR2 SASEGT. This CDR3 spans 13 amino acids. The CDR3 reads CASSEALAREQFF. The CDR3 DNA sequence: TGTGCCAGCAGTGAAGCATTGGCGCGGGAGCAGTTCTTC.

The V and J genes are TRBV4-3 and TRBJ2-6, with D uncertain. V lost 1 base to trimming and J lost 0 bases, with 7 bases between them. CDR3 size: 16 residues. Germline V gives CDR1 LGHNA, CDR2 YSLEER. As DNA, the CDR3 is TGCGCCAGCAGCCAAGGGGTAGCCTCTGGGGCCAACGTCCTGACTTTC. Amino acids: CASSQGVASGANVLTF.

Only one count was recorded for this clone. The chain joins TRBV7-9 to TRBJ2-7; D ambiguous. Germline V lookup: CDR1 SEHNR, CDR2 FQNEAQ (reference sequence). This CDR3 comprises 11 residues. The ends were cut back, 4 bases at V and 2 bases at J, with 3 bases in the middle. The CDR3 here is CASSSTYEQYF. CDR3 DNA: TGTGCCAGCAGCTCCACCTACGAGCAGTACTTC.

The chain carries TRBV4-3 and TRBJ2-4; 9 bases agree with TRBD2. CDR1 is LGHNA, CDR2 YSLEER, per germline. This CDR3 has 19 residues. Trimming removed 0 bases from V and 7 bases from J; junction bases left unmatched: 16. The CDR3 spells CASSQDQFFSGTSRNIQYF. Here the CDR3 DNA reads TGCGCCAGCAGCCAAGATCAGTTTTTTTCGGGGACTAGCCGGAACATTCAGTACTTC.

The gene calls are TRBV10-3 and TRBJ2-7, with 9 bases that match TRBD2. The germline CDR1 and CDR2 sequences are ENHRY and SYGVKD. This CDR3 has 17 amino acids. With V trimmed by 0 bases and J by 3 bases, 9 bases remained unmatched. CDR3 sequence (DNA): TGTGCCATCAGTGAGTCGTCGGGGGGAGCGGGAGGCTACGAGCAGTACTTC. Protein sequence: CAISESSGGAGGYEQYF.

CDR3 in DNA: TGTGCCAGCAGTTACGGACAGGGTAACTATGGCTACACCTTC. Translation: CASSYGQGNYGYTF. The chain links TRBV28 to TRBJ1-2; 8 positions agree with TRBD1. Germline CDR1 MDHEN, CDR2 SYDVKM. The V gene end was trimmed by 4 bases and the J gene end by 1 base; junction bases not matched to a gene: 2. This CDR3 region has 14 residues.

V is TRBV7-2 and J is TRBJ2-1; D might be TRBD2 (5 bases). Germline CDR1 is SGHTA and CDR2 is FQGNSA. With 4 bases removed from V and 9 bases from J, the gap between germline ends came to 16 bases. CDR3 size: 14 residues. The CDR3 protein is CASSSYTGNFEQFF. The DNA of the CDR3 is TGTGCCAGCAGCTCATACACGGGAAACTTTGAGCAGTTCTTC.

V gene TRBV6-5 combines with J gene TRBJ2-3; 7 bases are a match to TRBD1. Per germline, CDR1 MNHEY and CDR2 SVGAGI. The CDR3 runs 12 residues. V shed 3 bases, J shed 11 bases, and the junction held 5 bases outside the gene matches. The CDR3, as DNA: TGTGCCAGCAGTTATTACAGGGGAAGGCAGTATTTT. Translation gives CASSYYRGRQYF.